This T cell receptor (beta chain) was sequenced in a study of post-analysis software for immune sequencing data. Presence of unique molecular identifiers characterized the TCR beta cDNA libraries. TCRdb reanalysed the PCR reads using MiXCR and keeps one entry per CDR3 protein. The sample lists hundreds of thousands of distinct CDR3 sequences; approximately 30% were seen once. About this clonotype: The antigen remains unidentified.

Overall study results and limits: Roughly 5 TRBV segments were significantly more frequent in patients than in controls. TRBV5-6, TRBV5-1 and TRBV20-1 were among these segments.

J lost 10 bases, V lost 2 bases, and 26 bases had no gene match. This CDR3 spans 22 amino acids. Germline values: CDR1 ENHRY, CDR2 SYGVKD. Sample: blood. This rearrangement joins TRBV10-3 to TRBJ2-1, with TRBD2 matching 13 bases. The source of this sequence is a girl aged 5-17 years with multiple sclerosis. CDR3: CAISEGGDWGTSGEPVGSEQFF. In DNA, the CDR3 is TGTGCCATCAGTGAGGGCGGCGACTGGGGGACTAGCGGGGAGCCTGTGGGGTCGGAGCAGTTCTTC.